The clone carrying this TCR beta chain showed up just once. Antigen unknown. The sample originates from a study of T cell repertoires in cytomegalovirus infection. Study-wide findings and caveats: Clonotypes of TCR beta that were HLA-C-restricted and CMV-specific dominated the ex vivo response. People with CMV and the relevant HLA were identified by cumulative public TCR beta family frequency.

TCRdb re-derived calls from the reads in MiXCR, one entry per CDR3 protein. Among over 300,000 distinct CDR3 sequences listed, roughly a sixth were seen once. This CDR3 comprises 14 residues. Trimming left V 5 bases short and J 5 bases short, with 15 bases between. The V gene's germline CDR1 is MNHNY and CDR2 SVGAGI (reference sequence). Sequenced material: PBMCs. The receptor was derived from a human donor in good health (CMV status not recorded). Some clones in this sample may be carry-over from other donors' samples. The rearrangement links TRBV6-6 to TRBJ2-5; the D is unclear. DNA of the CDR3: TGTGCCAGCAGTCGCCCTTCCCGACCGGAGACCCAGTACTTC. Protein sequence: CASSRPSRPETQYF.